The rows below give T cell receptor beta chains drawn from one sample of a study of T cells in localized non-small cell lung cancer. Profiled with immunoSEQ multiplex PCR; TCRdb holds only in-frame clones, not every one. The table has about 21,000 clones, 85% to 90% seen once. The source was PBMCs, collected before any cancer treatment. The receptors shown here come from a woman aged 40-75 years with stage II squamous cell lung carcinoma. CDR3s include the opening cysteine and the closing phenylalanine or tryptophan. The D gene is left open where the match is weak. For some rows the clone size is stated as once, few or many, or as a class when expanded; others skip it.

V,D,size,J,CDR3,DNA
TRBV10-3,NA,NA,TRBJ1-1,CAISVAESGTEAFF,TGTGCCATCAGTGTGGCAGAGTCTGGCACTGAAGCTTTCTTT
TRBV9,NA,once,TRBJ1-3,CASSVGVSSGNTIYF,TGTGCCAGCAGCGTTGGAGTCAGCTCTGGAAACACCATATATTTT
TRBV10-2,NA,NA,TRBJ2-6,CASSSRREVGANVLTF,TGCGCCAGCAGTTCCCGGAGGGAGGTGGGGGCCAACGTCCTGACTTTC
TRBV19,NA,NA,TRBJ1-4,CASSETGGKGEKLFF,TGTGCCAGTAGCGAAACAGGAGGAAAAGGTGAAAAACTGTTTTTT
TRBV15,TRBD2,NA,TRBJ2-3,CATAPGLADTDTQYF,TGTGCCACCGCTCCGGGACTAGCGGACACAGATACGCAGTATTTT
TRBV28,NA,NA,TRBJ1-1,CASSTRVGEAFF,TGTGCCAGCAGTACCCGGGTAGGGGAAGCTTTCTTT
TRBV5-8,TRBD1,NA,TRBJ1-1,CASSESGQGNTEAFF,TGTGCCAGCAGCGAGAGCGGACAGGGTAACACTGAAGCTTTCTTT
TRBV7-8,TRBD1,NA,TRBJ2-6,CASSLARAGGTGANVLTF,TGTGCCAGCAGCCTCGCCCGGGCAGGGGGCACTGGGGCCAACGTCCTGACTTTC
TRBV28,TRBD2,NA,TRBJ2-5,CASSLGRLAGRPLGETQYF,TGTGCCAGCAGTTTAGGGCGACTAGCGGGGCGGCCGCTTGGTGAGACCCAGTACTTC
TRBV11-3,NA,NA,TRBJ1-1,CATRGGTEAFF,TGTGCCACCCGAGGTGGTACTGAAGCTTTCTTT
TRBV14,NA,NA,TRBJ2-5,CASSQRARVIQETQYF,TGTGCCAGCAGCCAGAGGGCCAGGGTTATCCAAGAGACCCAGTACTTC
TRBV28,NA,NA,TRBJ2-2,CASREGWRLNTGELFF,TGTGCCAGCCGCGAAGGGTGGAGACTGAACACCGGGGAGCTGTTTTTT
TRBV6-6,NA,NA,TRBJ2-7,CASSSGLVYEQYF,TGTGCCAGCAGTTCTGGATTAGTCTACGAGCAGTACTTC
TRBV6-5,TRBD2,NA,TRBJ2-7,CASSPPGRAVHEQYF,TGTGCCAGCAGCCCCCCCGGGAGGGCTGTCCACGAGCAGTACTTC
TRBV10-3,TRBD2,NA,TRBJ2-1,CAIGGLAGGPQTNEQFF,TGTGCCATAGGGGGGTTGGCGGGAGGGCCTCAAACCAATGAGCAGTTCTTC
TRBV5-1,NA,once,TRBJ1-1,CASSWEGTEAFF,TGCGCCAGCAGCTGGGAGGGTACTGAAGCTTTCTTT
TRBV2,NA,NA,TRBJ2-7,CASRGLAEGAYEQYF,TGTGCCAGCAGGGGCCTAGCGGAGGGGGCCTACGAGCAGTACTTC
TRBV28,NA,NA,TRBJ2-7,CAAGEVSSYEQYF,TGTGCGGCCGGGGAAGTATCCTCCTACGAGCAGTACTTC
TRBV18,TRBD2,NA,TRBJ2-1,CASSPLAGGNEQFF,TGTGCCAGCTCACCACTAGCGGGAGGGAATGAGCAGTTCTTC
TRBV18,NA,NA,TRBJ1-4,CASSPRQASEKLFF,TGTGCCAGCTCACCTCGACAGGCAAGTGAAAAACTGTTTTTT
TRBV29-1,TRBD1,once,TRBJ1-1,CSGTGTGGRVNTEAFF,TGCAGCGGCACCGGGACAGGGGGCCGGGTGAACACTGAAGCTTTCTTT
TRBV28,NA,NA,TRBJ1-3,CASHRARDTIYF,TGTGCCTCTCACAGGGCTCGCGACACCATATATTTT
TRBV7-2,TRBD1,NA,TRBJ2-7,CASSPSRTQGTYEQYF,TGTGCCAGCAGCCCCTCCCGCACACAGGGGACCTACGAGCAGTACTTC